This T cell receptor (beta chain) originates from a study of blood T cell repertoires in COVID-19. V was shortened by 1 base and J by 9 bases, with 16 bases between the two germline ends. Germline CDR1 and CDR2: LNHNV and YYDKDF (reference sequence). This CDR3 contains 16 residues. Data came from immunoSEQ multiplex PCR; TCRdb stores just in-frame clones and leaves some out. The sample lists about 160,000 clones, roughly 84% occurring once. This clonotype originated in a man aged 40-49 years with acute or convalescent COVID-19. Sequences were obtained from peripheral blood. The V gene is TRBV15, the J gene TRBJ1-6; maybe TRBD1 (6 bases). This CDR3 is CATSRGQASLSSPLHF. DNA of the CDR3: TGTGCCACCAGCAGAGGACAGGCTTCTTTAAGTTCACCCCTCCACTTT. The full variable domain, its missing parts supplied by reference TRBV15 and TRBJ1-6, is DAMVIQNPRYQVTQFGKPVTLSCSQTLNHNVMYWYQQKSSQAPKLLFHYYDKDFNNEADTPDNFQSRRPNTSFCFLDIRSPGLGDTAMYLCATSRGQASLSSPLHFGNGTRLTVT.